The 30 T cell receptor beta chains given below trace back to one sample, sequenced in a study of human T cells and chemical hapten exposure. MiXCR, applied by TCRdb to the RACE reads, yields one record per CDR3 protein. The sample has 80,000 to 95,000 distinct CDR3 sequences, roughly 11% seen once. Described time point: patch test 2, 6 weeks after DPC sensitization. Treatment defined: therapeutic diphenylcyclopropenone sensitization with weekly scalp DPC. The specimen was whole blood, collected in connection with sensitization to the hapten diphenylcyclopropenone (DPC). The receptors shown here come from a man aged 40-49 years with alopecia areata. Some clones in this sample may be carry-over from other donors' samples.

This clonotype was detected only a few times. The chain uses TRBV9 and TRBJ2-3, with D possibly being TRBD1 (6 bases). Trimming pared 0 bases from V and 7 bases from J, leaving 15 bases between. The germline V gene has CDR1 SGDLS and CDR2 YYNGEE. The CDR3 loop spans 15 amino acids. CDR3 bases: TGTGCCAGCAGCGTAGAGGGGGAGAGGCGAAATACGCAGTATTTT. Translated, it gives CASSVEGERRNTQYF.

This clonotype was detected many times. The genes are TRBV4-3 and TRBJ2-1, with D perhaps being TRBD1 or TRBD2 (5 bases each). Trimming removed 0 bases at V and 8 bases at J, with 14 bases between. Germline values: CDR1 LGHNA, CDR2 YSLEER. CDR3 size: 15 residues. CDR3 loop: CASSQDGTPRDEQFF. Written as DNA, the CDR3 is TGCGCCAGCAGCCAAGATGGGACCCCCCGGGATGAGCAGTTCTTC.

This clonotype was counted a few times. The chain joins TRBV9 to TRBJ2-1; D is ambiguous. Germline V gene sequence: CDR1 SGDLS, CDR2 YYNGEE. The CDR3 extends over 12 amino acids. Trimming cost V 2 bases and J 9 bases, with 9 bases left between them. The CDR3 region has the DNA TGTGCCAGCAGCGTTAGATTGGGTGAGCAGTTCTTC. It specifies CASSVRLGEQFF.

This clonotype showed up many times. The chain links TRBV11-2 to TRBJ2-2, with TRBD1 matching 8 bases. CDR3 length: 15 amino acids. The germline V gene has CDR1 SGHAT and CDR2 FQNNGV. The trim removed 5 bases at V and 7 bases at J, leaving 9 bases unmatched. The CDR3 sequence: CASSHRGTQGGELFF. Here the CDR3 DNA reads TGTGCCAGCAGCCACAGGGGGACCCAGGGCGGGGAGCTGTTTTTT.

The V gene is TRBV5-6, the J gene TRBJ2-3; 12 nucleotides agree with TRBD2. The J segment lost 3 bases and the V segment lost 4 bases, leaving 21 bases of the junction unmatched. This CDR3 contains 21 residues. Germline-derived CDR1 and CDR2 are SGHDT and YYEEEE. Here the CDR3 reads CASSPDPLSSGRARWTDTQYF. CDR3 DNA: TGTGCCAGCAGCCCGGACCCACTATCTAGCGGGAGGGCCCGGTGGACAGATACGCAGTATTTT. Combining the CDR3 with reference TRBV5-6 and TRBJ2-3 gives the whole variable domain DAGVTQSPTHLIKTRGQQVTLRCSPKSGHDTVSWYQQALGQGPQFIFQYYEEEERQRGNFPDRFSGHQFPNYSSELNVNALLLGDSALYLCASSPDPLSSGRARWTDTQYFGPGTRLTVL.

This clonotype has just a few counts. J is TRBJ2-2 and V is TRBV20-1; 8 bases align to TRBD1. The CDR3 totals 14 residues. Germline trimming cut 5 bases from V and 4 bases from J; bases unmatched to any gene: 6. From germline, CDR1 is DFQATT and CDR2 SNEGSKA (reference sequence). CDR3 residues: CSAPRTGITGELFF. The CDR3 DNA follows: TGCAGTGCTCCGAGGACAGGGATCACCGGGGAGCTGTTTTTT.

This CDR3 is CATSDFLTSTDTQYF. The CDR3 DNA is TGTGCCACCAGTGATTTCTTAACGTCCACAGATACGCAGTATTTT. The chain employs TRBV24-1 and TRBJ2-3, with D unresolved. There are 15 residues in the CDR3. The germline gives CDR1 KGHDR, CDR2 SFDVKD. V was pared by 1 base and J by 2 bases, with 9 bases between.

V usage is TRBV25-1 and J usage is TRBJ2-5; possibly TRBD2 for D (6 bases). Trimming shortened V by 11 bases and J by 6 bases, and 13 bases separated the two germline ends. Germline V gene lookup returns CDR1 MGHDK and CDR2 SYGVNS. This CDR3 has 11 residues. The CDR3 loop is CARRGWKTQYF. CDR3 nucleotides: TGTGCCCGGCGGGGCTGGAAGACCCAGTACTTC.

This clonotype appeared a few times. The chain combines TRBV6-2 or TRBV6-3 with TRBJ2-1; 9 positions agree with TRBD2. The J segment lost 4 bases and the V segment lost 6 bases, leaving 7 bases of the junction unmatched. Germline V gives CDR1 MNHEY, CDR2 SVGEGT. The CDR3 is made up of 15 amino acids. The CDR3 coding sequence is TGTGCCAGCAGCACGATGGCGGGGGGGTACAATGAGCAGTTCTTC. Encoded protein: CASSTMAGGYNEQFF.

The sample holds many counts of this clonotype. Here the CDR3 reads CASSLTGLVVADEAFF. The DNA of the CDR3 is TGTGCCAGCAGTCTCACAGGGTTGGTGGTCGCCGATGAAGCTTTCTTT. The chain links TRBV28 to TRBJ1-1; possibly TRBD1 for D (6 bases). Trimming cost V 5 bases and J 7 bases, with 23 bases left between them. Germline CDR1 and CDR2: MDHEN and SYDVKM. CDR3 length equals 16 residues.

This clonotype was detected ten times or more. The CDR3 here is CSVRQGQATNEKLFF. CDR3 bases: TGCAGCGTTCGTCAGGGTCAGGCAACTAATGAAAAACTGTTTTTT. This chain uses TRBV29-1 with TRBJ1-4; maybe TRBD1 (5 bases). The germline gives CDR1 SQVTM, CDR2 ANQGSEA. The CDR3 is 15 amino acids. The germline V and J ends were trimmed by 5 bases and 0 bases, with 13 bases remaining between them. Full variable domain (remainder filled in from reference TRBV29-1 and TRBJ1-4): SAVISQKPSRDICQRGTSLTIQCQVDSQVTMMFWYRQQPGQSLTLIATANQGSEATYESGFVIDKFPISRPNLTFSTLTVSNMSPEDSSIYLCSVRQGQATNEKLFFGSGTQLSVL.

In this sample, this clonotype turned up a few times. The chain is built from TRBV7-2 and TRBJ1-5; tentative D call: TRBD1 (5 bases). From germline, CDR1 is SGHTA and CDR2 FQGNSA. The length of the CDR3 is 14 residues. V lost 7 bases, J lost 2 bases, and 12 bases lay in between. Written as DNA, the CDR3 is TGTGCCAGCACCTCTCAGGGAGGCAATCAGCCCCAGCATTTT. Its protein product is CASTSQGGNQPQHF.

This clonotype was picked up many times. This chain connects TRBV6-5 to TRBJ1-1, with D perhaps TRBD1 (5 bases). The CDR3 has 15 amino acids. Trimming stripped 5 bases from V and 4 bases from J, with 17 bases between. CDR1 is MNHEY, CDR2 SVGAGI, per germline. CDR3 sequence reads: CASSTPRAGSTEAFF. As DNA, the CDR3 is TGTGCCAGCAGTACCCCCAGGGCAGGGAGCACTGAAGCTTTCTTT.

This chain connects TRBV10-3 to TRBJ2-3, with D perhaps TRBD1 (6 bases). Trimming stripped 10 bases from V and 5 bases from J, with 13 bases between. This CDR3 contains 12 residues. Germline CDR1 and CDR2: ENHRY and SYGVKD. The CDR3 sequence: CASKTRGDTQYF. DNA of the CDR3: TGTGCCAGCAAGACCAGGGGAGATACGCAGTATTTT.

The CDR3 is CSVDNRGQYGYTF. The CDR3 coding sequence is TGCAGCGTTGACAACAGGGGCCAATATGGCTACACCTTC. The chain uses TRBV29-1 and TRBJ1-2; 7 nucleotides line up with TRBD1. CDR3 size: 13 residues. Germline V gene data show CDR1 as SQVTM and CDR2 as ANQGSEA. The trim removed 3 bases at V and 5 bases at J, leaving 6 bases unmatched. Drawing the rest from reference TRBV29-1 and TRBJ1-2, the complete variable domain is SAVISQKPSRDICQRGTSLTIQCQVDSQVTMMFWYRQQPGQSLTLIATANQGSEATYESGFVIDKFPISRPNLTFSTLTVSNMSPEDSSIYLCSVDNRGQYGYTFGSGTRLTVV.

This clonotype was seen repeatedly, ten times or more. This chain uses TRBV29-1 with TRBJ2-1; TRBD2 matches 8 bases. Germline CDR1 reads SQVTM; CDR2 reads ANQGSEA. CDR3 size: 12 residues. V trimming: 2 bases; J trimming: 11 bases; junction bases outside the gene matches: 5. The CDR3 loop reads CSVEIREGKQFF. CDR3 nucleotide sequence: TGCAGCGTTGAAATCCGGGAGGGAAAGCAGTTCTTC.

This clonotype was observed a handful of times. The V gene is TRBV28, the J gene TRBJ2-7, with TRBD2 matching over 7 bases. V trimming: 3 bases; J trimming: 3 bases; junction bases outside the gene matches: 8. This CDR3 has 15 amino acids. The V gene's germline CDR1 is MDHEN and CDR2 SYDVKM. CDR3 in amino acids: CASSFAGVPYYEQYV. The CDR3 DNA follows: TGTGCCAGCAGTTTCGCGGGAGTGCCATACTACGAGCAGTACGTC.

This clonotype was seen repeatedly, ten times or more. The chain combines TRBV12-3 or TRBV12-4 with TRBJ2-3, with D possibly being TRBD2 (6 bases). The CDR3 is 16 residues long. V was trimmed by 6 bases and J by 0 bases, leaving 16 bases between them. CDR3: CASRTRSGASTDTQYF. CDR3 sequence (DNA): TGTGCCAGCAGGACCCGTAGCGGTGCTAGCACAGATACGCAGTATTTT.

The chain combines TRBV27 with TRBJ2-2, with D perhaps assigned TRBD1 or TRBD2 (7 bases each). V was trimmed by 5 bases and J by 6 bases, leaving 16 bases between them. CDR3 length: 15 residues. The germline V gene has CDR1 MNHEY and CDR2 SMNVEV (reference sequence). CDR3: CASSTQTGRAGELFF. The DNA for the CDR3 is TGTGCCAGCAGTACCCAGACAGGGAGGGCCGGGGAGCTGTTTTTT.

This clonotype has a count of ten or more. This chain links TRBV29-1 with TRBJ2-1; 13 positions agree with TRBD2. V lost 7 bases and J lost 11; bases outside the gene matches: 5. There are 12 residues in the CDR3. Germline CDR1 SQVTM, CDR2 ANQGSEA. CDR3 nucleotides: TGCAGCGCCGGGACTAGCGGGGCCCAGCAGTTCTTC. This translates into CSAGTSGAQQFF.

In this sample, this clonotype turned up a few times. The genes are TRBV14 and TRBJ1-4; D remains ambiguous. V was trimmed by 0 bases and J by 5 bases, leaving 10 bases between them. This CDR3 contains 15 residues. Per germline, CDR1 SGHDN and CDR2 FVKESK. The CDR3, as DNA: TGTGCCAGCAGCCAAGAGTCCCTGCGGAATGAAAAACTGTTTTTT. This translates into CASSQESLRNEKLFF. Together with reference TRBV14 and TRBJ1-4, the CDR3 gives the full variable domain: EAGVTQFPSHSVIEKGQTVTLRCDPISGHDNLYWYRRVMGKEIKFLLHFVKESKQDESGMPNNRFLAERTGGTYSTLKVQPAELEDSGVYFCASSQESLRNEKLFFGSGTQLSVL.

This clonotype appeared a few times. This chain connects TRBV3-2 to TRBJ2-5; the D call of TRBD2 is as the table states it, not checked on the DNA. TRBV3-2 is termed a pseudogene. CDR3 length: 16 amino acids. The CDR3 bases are TGTGCCAGCAGCCAAGTTCCAGGACTTCGACAAGAGACCCAGTACTTC. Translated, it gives CASSQVPGLRQETQYF.

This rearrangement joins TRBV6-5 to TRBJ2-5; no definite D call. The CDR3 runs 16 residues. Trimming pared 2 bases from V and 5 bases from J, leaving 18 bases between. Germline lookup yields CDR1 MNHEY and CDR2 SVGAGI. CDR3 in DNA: TGTGCCAGCAGTTACGTATTCACCGAGGCCCCGGAGACCCAGTACTTC. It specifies CASSYVFTEAPETQYF.

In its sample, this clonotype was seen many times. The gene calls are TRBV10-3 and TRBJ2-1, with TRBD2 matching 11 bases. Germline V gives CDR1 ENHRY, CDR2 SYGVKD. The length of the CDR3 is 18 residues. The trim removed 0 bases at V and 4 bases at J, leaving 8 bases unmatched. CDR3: CAISESVVAGGNYNEQFF. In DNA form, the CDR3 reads TGTGCCATCAGTGAGTCTGTCGTAGCGGGAGGGAATTACAATGAGCAGTTCTTC.

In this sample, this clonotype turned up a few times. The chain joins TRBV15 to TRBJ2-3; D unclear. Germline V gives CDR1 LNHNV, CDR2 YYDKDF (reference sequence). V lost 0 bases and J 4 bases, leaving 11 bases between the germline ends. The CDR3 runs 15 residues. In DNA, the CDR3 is TGTGCCACCAGCAGAGAAACAGCCATAGCAGATACGCAGTATTTT. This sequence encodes CATSRETAIADTQYF.

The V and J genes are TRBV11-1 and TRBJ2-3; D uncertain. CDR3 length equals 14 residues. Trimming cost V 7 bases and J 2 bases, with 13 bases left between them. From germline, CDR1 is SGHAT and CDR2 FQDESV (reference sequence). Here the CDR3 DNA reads TGTGCCAGCACCATCGATAGGGTCACAGATACGCAGTATTTT. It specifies CASTIDRVTDTQYF.

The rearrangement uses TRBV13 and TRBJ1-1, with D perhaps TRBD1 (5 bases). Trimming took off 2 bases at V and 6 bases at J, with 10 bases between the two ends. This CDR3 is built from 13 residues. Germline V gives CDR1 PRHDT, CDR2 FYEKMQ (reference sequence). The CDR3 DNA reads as TGTGCCAGCAGCTTATATGGGGGACCTGAAGCTTTCTTT. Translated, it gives CASSLYGGPEAFF. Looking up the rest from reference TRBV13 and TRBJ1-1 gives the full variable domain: AAGVIQSPRHLIKEKRETATLKCYPIPRHDTVYWYQQGPGQDPQFLISFYEKMQSDKGSIPDRFSAQQFSDYHSELNMSSLELGDSALYFCASSLYGGPEAFFGQGTRLTVV.

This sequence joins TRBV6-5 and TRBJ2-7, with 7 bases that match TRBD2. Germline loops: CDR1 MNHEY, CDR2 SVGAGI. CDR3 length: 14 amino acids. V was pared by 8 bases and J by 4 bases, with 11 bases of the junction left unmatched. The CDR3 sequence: CASGKTYSGYEQYF. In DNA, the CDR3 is TGTGCCAGCGGCAAGACCTATAGCGGGTACGAGCAGTACTTC.

CDR3 protein: CASSLMRKRTDGELFF. CDR3 sequence (DNA): TGTGCCAGCAGCTTAATGAGAAAAAGGACGGACGGGGAGCTGTTTTTT. The chain links TRBV7-2 to TRBJ2-2; no reliable D call. The CDR3 totals 16 residues. Trimming stripped 2 bases from V and 7 bases from J, with 17 bases between. CDR1 is SGHTA and CDR2 is FQGNSA in the germline V gene.

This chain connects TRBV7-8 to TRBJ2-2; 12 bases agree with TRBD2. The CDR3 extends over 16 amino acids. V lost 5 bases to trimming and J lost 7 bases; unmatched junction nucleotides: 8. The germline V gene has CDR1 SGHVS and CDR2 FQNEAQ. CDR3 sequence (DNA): TGTGCCAGCAGCCTCAGACTAGCGGGAGAACACGGGGAGCTGTTTTTT. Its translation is CASSLRLAGEHGELFF.